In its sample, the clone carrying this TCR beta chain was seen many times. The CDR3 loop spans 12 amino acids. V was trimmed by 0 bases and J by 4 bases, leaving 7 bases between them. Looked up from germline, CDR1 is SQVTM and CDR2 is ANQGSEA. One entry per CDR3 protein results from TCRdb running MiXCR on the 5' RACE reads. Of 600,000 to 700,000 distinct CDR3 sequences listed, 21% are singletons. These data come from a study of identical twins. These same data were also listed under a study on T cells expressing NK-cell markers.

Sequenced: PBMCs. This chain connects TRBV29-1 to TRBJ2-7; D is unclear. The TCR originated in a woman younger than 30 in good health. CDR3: CSVEDLQYEQYF. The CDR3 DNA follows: TGCAGCGTTGAAGATTTACAGTACGAGCAGTACTTC.